The 17 T cell receptor beta chains presented below share a single source sample, sequenced in a study of blood T cell repertoires in COVID-19. Sequenced by immunoSEQ multiplex PCR; TCRdb stores in-frame clones only, minus some. The repertoire holds about 78,000 clones, around 80% seen once, with just under 6% in the top ten. The sequenced sample consisted of peripheral blood. Every receptor here comes from a man aged 60-69 years with active or convalescent COVID-19.

J is TRBJ1-5 and V is TRBV30; no firm D call. Germline V CDR1 and CDR2: GTSNPN, SVGIG (reference sequence). There are 13 residues in the CDR3. V was shortened by 0 bases and J by 6 bases, with 9 bases between the two germline ends. Here the CDR3 reads CAWSVIGGQPQHF. The CDR3 coding sequence is TGTGCCTGGAGTGTCATCGGTGGTCAGCCCCAGCATTTT.

The CDR3 nucleotides read TGTGCCAGCAGCCGAGGGTACAATCAGCCCCAGCATTTT. As protein: CASSRGYNQPQHF. This chain joins TRBV12-3 or TRBV12-4 and TRBJ1-5; no clear D. Trimming shortened V by 6 bases and J by 3 bases, and 9 bases separated the two germline ends. The CDR3 contains 13 residues.

The CDR3 bases are TGTGCCTCGGAGGTCGCCAGGCCCCTAGCCAAAAACATTCAGTACTTC. This gives the protein CASEVARPLAKNIQYF. This rearrangement joins TRBV30 to TRBJ2-4; D may be TRBD2 (5 bases). Germline CDR1 GTSNPN, CDR2 SVGIG (reference sequence). The CDR3 is 16 amino acids. V lost 7 bases and J lost 0, with 19 bases in between. Full variable domain (outside the CDR3, taken from reference TRBV30 and TRBJ2-4): SQTIHQWPATLVQPVGSPLSLECTVEGTSNPNLYWYRQAAGRGLQLLFYSVGIGQISSEVPQNLSASRPQDRQFILSSKKLLLSDSGFYLCASEVARPLAKNIQYFGAGTRLSVL.

This clone was counted between two and nine times. The DNA for the CDR3 is TGTGCCAGCAGCCAACCACCCCATACGGATGGCTACACCTTC. Encoded protein: CASSQPPHTDGYTF. The chain combines TRBV3-1 (or the pseudogene TRBV3-2) with TRBJ1-2; D not resolved. The CDR3 sequence is 14 residues long. V was trimmed by 2 bases and J by 6 bases, leaving 13 bases between them. Germline V gene sequence: CDR1 LGHDT, CDR2 YNNKEL (reference sequence).

By sample share, this clone is medium-sized. The chain carries TRBV3-1 (or the pseudogene TRBV3-2) and TRBJ2-5; 8 bases are a match to TRBD2. V lost 4 bases to trimming and J lost 4 bases; unmatched junction nucleotides: 8. The CDR3 consists of 15 residues. The germline V gene encodes CDR1 LGHDT and CDR2 YNNKEL (reference sequence). CDR3 nucleotide sequence: TGTGCCAGCAGCCGCCCCGGACGGGGGGGAGAGACCCAGTACTTC. Its translation: CASSRPGRGGETQYF.

About this clone itself: The junction departs from germline at one end; a sequencing error may be responsible. The chain is built from TRBV7-7 and TRBJ2-3; D remains unclear. In germline, CDR1 is SSHAT, CDR2 FNYEAQ (reference sequence). The CDR3 totals 15 residues. The CDR3 DNA follows: TGTGCTAGCAGCTCGTCTTTATCAGGCACAGATACGCAGTATTTT. The encoded protein is CASSSSLSGTDTQYF. The whole variable domain, remainder taken from reference TRBV7-7 and TRBJ2-3, is GAGVSQSPRYKVTKRGQDVTLRCDPISSHATLYWYQQALGQGPEFLTYFNYEAQPDKSGLPSDRFSAERPEGSISTLTIQRTEQRDSAMYRCASSSSLSGTDTQYFGPGTRLTVL.

This clone has just a few counts. The genes are TRBV25-1 and TRBJ2-1; D uncertain. The CDR3 has 13 amino acids. V was trimmed by 2 bases and J by 5 bases, leaving 7 bases between them. Germline V gene data show CDR1 as MGHDK and CDR2 as SYGVNS. The CDR3 protein is CASSEPFNNEQFF. Written as DNA, the CDR3 is TGTGCCAGCAGTGAACCCTTTAACAATGAGCAGTTCTTC. Combining the CDR3 with reference TRBV25-1 and TRBJ2-1 gives the whole variable domain EADIYQTPRYLVIGTGKKITLECSQTMGHDKMYWYQQDPGMELHLIHYSYGVNSTEKGDLSSESTVSRIRTEHFPLTLESARPSHTSQYLCASSEPFNNEQFFGPGTRLTVL.

This chain connects TRBV14 to TRBJ1-5; weak D call: TRBD1 (5 bases). CDR1 SGHDN and CDR2 FVKESK come from the germline V gene. This CDR3 has 12 amino acids. V dropped 4 bases and J dropped 7 bases, with 8 bases sitting between them. This chain's CDR3 is CASSRTSQPQHF. The CDR3 nucleotides are TGTGCCAGCAGCCGGACATCCCAGCCCCAGCATTTT. Variable domain in full (rest from reference TRBV14 and TRBJ1-5): EAGVTQFPSHSVIEKGQTVTLRCDPISGHDNLYWYRRVMGKEIKFLLHFVKESKQDESGMPNNRFLAERTGGTYSTLKVQPAELEDSGVYFCASSRTSQPQHFGDGTRLSIL.

The chain carries TRBV10-1 and TRBJ1-6, with a possible D match to TRBD1 (6 bases). The CDR3 spans 16 residues. CDR1 is WNHNN and CDR2 is SYGVQD in the germline V gene (reference sequence). V was shortened by 2 bases and J by 6 bases, with 14 bases between the two germline ends. CDR3 region: CASSENDRPFNSPLHF. CDR3 in DNA: TGCGCCAGCAGTGAGAACGACAGGCCGTTTAATTCACCCCTCCACTTT.

The chain combines TRBV6-6 with TRBJ2-5, with a tentative D call TRBD2 (5 bases). The CDR3 is made up of 14 amino acids. The germline gives CDR1 MNHNY, CDR2 SVGAGI (reference sequence). Trimming pared 3 bases from V and 4 bases from J, leaving 12 bases between. CDR3 amino acids: CASSYAERGETQYF. The CDR3 nucleotides read TGTGCCAGCAGTTATGCAGAACGGGGAGAGACCCAGTACTTC.

The gene calls are TRBV29-1 and TRBJ1-2; 9 bases fit TRBD1. V dropped 7 bases and J dropped 9; count of bases not matched to a gene: 9. The CDR3 runs to 12 residues. Germline V gene sequence: CDR1 SQVTM, CDR2 ANQGSEA. CDR3: CSALDRGSSYTF. The CDR3 DNA is TGCAGCGCCCTGGACAGGGGTAGTAGCTACACCTTC.

This sequence joins TRBV5-1 and TRBJ1-1, with D perhaps matching TRBD1 (5 bases). Germline values: CDR1 SGHRS, CDR2 YFSETQ. This CDR3 region has 13 residues. Trimming took off 4 bases at V and 4 bases at J, with 11 bases between the two ends. The CDR3 sequence is CASSTQGTTEAFF. The CDR3 DNA sequence: TGCGCCAGCAGCACTCAGGGTACCACTGAAGCTTTCTTT.

The chain couples TRBV11-2 to TRBJ2-3; D possibly corresponds to TRBD1 (5 bases). CDR1 and CDR2 (germline): SGHAT, FQNNGV. This CDR3 has 15 residues. V was shortened by 5 bases and J by 1 base, with 13 bases between the two germline ends. The CDR3, as DNA: TGTGCCAGCAGCAAGCAGGGCGATGGCACAGATACGCAGTATTTT. It encodes CASSKQGDGTDTQYF.

The rearrangement joins TRBV5-1 to TRBJ2-1, with a tentative D call TRBD1 (5 bases). The germline V gene has CDR1 SGHRS and CDR2 YFSETQ. Trimming shortened V by 1 base and J by 4 bases, and 12 bases separated the two germline ends. This CDR3 spans 15 amino acids. The CDR3 DNA sequence: TGCGCCAGCAGCTTGAGACAGCCAGGATACAATGAGCAGTTCTTC. Translating it yields CASSLRQPGYNEQFF.

The gene calls are TRBV10-3 and TRBJ1-4; D call uncertain. The CDR3 runs to 16 residues. CDR1 and CDR2 (germline): ENHRY, SYGVKD. Trimming pared 4 bases from V and 6 bases from J, leaving 18 bases between. Here the CDR3 DNA reads TGTGCCATCAGTGGTGGGTCCGGGAGGGTGGATGAAAAACTGTTTTTT. It encodes CAISGGSGRVDEKLFF.

The J gene is TRBJ1-1, the V gene TRBV6-2 or TRBV6-3; no clear D. Germline V CDR1 and CDR2: MNHEY, SVGEGT. The ends were cut back, 0 bases at V and 1 base at J, with 3 bases in the middle. The CDR3 is 13 amino acids. CDR3 nucleotides: TGTGCCAGCAGTTACTCGCGGAACACTGAAGCTTTCTTT. Amino acids: CASSYSRNTEAFF.

V is TRBV2 and J is TRBJ2-1; the D gene is possibly TRBD1 (6 bases). Germline lookup yields CDR1 SNHLY and CDR2 FYNNEI. V lost 0 bases and J 5 bases, leaving 8 bases between the germline ends. This CDR3 spans 14 amino acids. The DNA for the CDR3 is TGTGCCAGCAGTGAAGCTACAGGGCACAATGAGCAGTTCTTC. Translation: CASSEATGHNEQFF. Together with reference TRBV2 and TRBJ2-1, the CDR3 gives the full variable domain: EPEVTQTPSHQVTQMGQEVILRCVPISNHLYFYWYRQILGQKVEFLVSFYNNEISEKSEIFDDQFSVERPDGSNFTLKIRSTKLEDSAMYFCASSEATGHNEQFFGPGTRLTVL.